This T cell receptor (beta chain) was identified in a study of CD8 T cells in ankylosing spondylitis (dated 2017 in TCRdb). In terms of the full investigation: The study set out to find disease-linked TCR variants by profiling T cell receptor beta repertoires in ankylosing spondylitis patients and healthy donors. The full study cohort was made up of about two dozen ankylosing spondylitis patients and some 100 healthy donors. Peripheral blood was sampled, and synovial fluid was also collected from ankylosing spondylitis patients.

The data were produced on an Illumina HiSeq 2500. Quantitative 5'-RACE with molecular barcodes was the method used to prepare the TCR beta libraries. The paper's data handling went like this. Disease-linked TCR variants were identified with a new computational method built on a probabilistic model of VDJ rearrangement. The public reads were quality trimmed at Q25 with fastp and then assembled into clones with MiXCR by TCRdb, keeping productive beta chains. Every distinct CDR3 protein forms one entry, paired with its most common genes and DNA. TCRdb, not the authors, supplied the V and J calls. For this sample there are 150,000 to 200,000 distinct CDR3 sequences; 10% to 15% appear just once. The top ten clones comprise about 11% of the sample. This clonotype was seen a handful of times. Its antigen has not been determined. Per-nucleotide qualities are absent, and no much larger clonotype sits a single base away.

V and J lose 5 bases and 0 bases, and a span of 17 bases separates them. According to the germline V gene, CDR1 reads SGHTA and CDR2 reads FQGNSA. Its CDR3 holds 16 amino acids, cysteine through phenylalanine. The entry retains the CDR3 DNA only, 48 bases that are in frame from base 1. Broad study findings and their caveats: Some TCR beta motif variants had previously been reported in synovial fluid and blood of reactive arthritis patients, which suggested common disease-initiation mechanisms. Significant enrichment of the disease-linked clones was reported in matched synovial fluid samples from ankylosing spondylitis patients. The disease-linked clones had a CD8+ phenotype and were found at relatively low frequencies in peripheral blood. Blood from ankylosing spondylitis patients appeared to be characterized by a TCR beta motif made up of under ten highly homologous amino acid variants.

The receptor's source is a female donor with ankylosing spondylitis or in good health (not recorded which). The sample comprised blood, either unsorted or a sorted T cell fraction (not recorded which). The sequence joins TRBV7-2 to TRBJ2-7; no confident D gene assignment can be made. The CDR3 corresponds to CASSNLGWATSYEQYF. The DNA reads TGTGCCAGCAGCAACCTGGGATGGGCTACCTCCTACGAGCAGTACTTC.